The rows below give T cell receptor beta chains drawn from one sample of a study of control samples from healthy donors and cancer patients. Sequenced by immunoSEQ multiplex PCR; TCRdb stores in-frame clones only, minus some. Seen here are over 100,000 clones, 80% to 95% observed once, and the top ten hold roughly 2.7%. The sequenced material came from blood. These receptors were collected from a man aged 35 to 55 in good health. The CDR3 runs from the conserved cysteine through the conserved F or W. A D gene is named only where the DNA matches it firmly. Part of the rows lack a size; the others show once, few, many or a class for expanded clones.

>TRBV25-1|TRBJ1-4|NA|NA
TGTGCCAGCAGTGAATATGGAGAAAAACTGTTTTTT
CASSEYGEKLFF
>TRBV27|TRBJ2-1|NA|NA
TGTGCCAGCAGTTTTTACTCACAGGGCACCGGTGAGCAGTTCTTC
CASSFYSQGTGEQFF
>TRBV4-1|TRBJ2-7|TRBD1|NA
TGCGCCAGCAGCATACGACAGGGGAACGAGCAGTACTTC
CASSIRQGNEQYF
>TRBV21-1|TRBJ1-2|NA|NA
TGTGCCAGCAGCAGAGCTGGCCTTCCCGACAGGGGGGCTTATGGCTACACCTTC
CASSRAGLPDRGAYGYTF
>TRBV5-6|TRBJ1-4|NA|NA
TGTGCCAGCAGCTTGGCCGGGGGAACTAATGAAAAACTGTTTTTT
CASSLAGGTNEKLFF
>TRBV6-5|TRBJ1-2|TRBD1|NA
TGTGCCAGCAGAGGACAGGGGAGGGCCAACTATGGCTACACCTTC
CASRGQGRANYGYTF
>TRBV7-2|TRBJ1-1|NA|NA
TGTGCCAGCAGCCCCCGAAGGGGTGGAAACACTGAAGCTTTCTTT
CASSPRRGGNTEAFF
>TRBV5-5|TRBJ2-3|NA|NA
TGTGCCAGCAGCTCCGGGGGGCTAGCGGGCACAGATACGCAGTATTTT
CASSSGGLAGTDTQYF
>TRBV7-2|TRBJ1-6|NA|once
TGTGCCAGCAGCTCGCGTACCGGGACGGCCGGGTCACCCCTCCACTTT
CASSSRTGTAGSPLHF
>TRBV19|TRBJ1-1|NA|once
TGTGCCAGTAGTTCGCGACTGAAGAACACTGAAGCTTTCTTT
CASSSRLKNTEAFF
>TRBV6-1|TRBJ1-2|NA|NA
TGTGCCAGCAGTGATTTGGGCGAAACTAACTATGGCTACACCTTC
CASSDLGETNYGYTF
>TRBV2|TRBJ2-1|NA|NA
TGTGCCAGCAGTGAAGGTCACCATGAGCAGTTCTTC
CASSEGHHEQFF
>TRBV27|TRBJ2-7|TRBD1|NA
TGTGCCAGCAGCCAGGACAGGGGCGCCTACGAGCAGTACTTC
CASSQDRGAYEQYF
>TRBV2|TRBJ2-7|NA|NA
TGTGCCAGCAGTGGACAGACCTACGAGCAGTACTTC
CASSGQTYEQYF
>TRBV7-3|TRBJ2-6|NA|NA
TGTGCCAGCAGCTCGGGGGCGGCTGGGGCCAACGTCCTGACTTTC
CASSSGAAGANVLTF
>TRBV11-2|TRBJ2-3|TRBD1|NA
TGTGCCAGCAGCTTCGTGACAGGGGGAACGCAGTATTTT
CASSFVTGGTQYF
>TRBV5-1|TRBJ2-1|NA|NA
TGCGCCAGCAGCCTCGCGCACCGACGGTACAATGAGCAGTTCTTC
CASSLAHRRYNEQFF
>TRBV10-1|TRBJ1-3|TRBD1|NA
TGCGCCAGCAGGCGGGACAGAGATTTCGTGCACACCATATATTTT
CASRRDRDFVHTIYF
>TRBV6-1|TRBJ1-5|NA|NA
TGTGCCAGCAGTGAAGGGACTGGGGGGCTTCAGCCCCAGCATTTT
CASSEGTGGLQPQHF
>TRBV7-9|TRBJ2-7|NA|NA
TGTGCCAGCAGCTTCAGCGACCGCTCCTACGAGCAGTACTTC
CASSFSDRSYEQYF
>TRBV12-5|TRBJ2-1|TRBD2|NA
TGTGCTAGTGGTTCCCCAAGCGGGGACAATGAGCAGTTCTTC
CASGSPSGDNEQFF
>TRBV9|TRBJ2-7|NA|NA
TGTGCCAGCAGCCCCCCCCAGGATCCCTACGAGCAGTACTTC
CASSPPQDPYEQYF
>TRBV5-1|TRBJ2-1|TRBD1|NA
TGCGCCAGCAGCTTTCGCCCGGGACAGGCAAACAATGAGCAGTTCTTC
CASSFRPGQANNEQFF
>TRBV29-1|TRBJ2-3|TRBD2|once
TGCAGCGTTGTGGTCGGGAGGGAAACAGATACGCAGTATTTT
CSVVVGRETDTQYF
>TRBV6-5|TRBJ1-1|TRBD1|NA
TGTGCCAGCAGGGACAGGGCGGGGGTCACTGAAGCTTTCTTT
CASRDRAGVTEAFF
>TRBV19|TRBJ2-1|NA|NA
TGTGCCAGTAGTAAGGAGCGAGGCTCACGTGGCAATGAGCAGTTCTTC
CASSKERGSRGNEQFF
>TRBV12-3/TRBV12-4|TRBJ2-5|NA|NA
TGTGCCAGCAGACCCTCGAGTTGGGAGACCCAGTACTTC
CASRPSSWETQYF
>TRBV3-1/TRBV3-2|TRBJ1-3|TRBD1|NA
TGTGCCAGCAGCCCATTGGACAGGACCTCTGGAAACACCATATATTTT
CASSPLDRTSGNTIYF
>TRBV21-1|TRBJ2-1|NA|NA
TGTGCCAGCAGTCTAAGGACTAGCGAATACAATGAGCAGTTCTTC
CASSLRTSEYNEQFF
>TRBV10-3|TRBJ1-5|TRBD1|NA
TGTGCCATCAGTCCGACAGGGGCGAATCAGCCCCAGCATTTT
CAISPTGANQPQHF
>TRBV5-1|TRBJ2-7|TRBD1|NA
TGCGCCAGCAGCTTGGGACAGGGGTCTTCCTACGAGCAGTACTTC
CASSLGQGSSYEQYF
>TRBV28|TRBJ2-2|NA|NA
TGTGCCAGCAGTCCTACAGGGTGGGGGCTGTTTTTT
CASSPTGWGLFF
>TRBV6-5|TRBJ1-1|NA|few
TGTGCCAGCAGTTTTACAGGAGTTGAAGCTTTCTTT
CASSFTGVEAFF
>TRBV18|TRBJ2-3|TRBD1|NA
TGTGCCAGCTCAACATACCCGGGACAGCAAGATACGCAGTATTTT
CASSTYPGQQDTQYF
>TRBV5-1|TRBJ2-3|NA|once
TGCGCCAGCAGCTTGTGGGCCTACACAGATACGCAGTATTTT
CASSLWAYTDTQYF
>TRBV5-6|TRBJ1-2|TRBD1|NA
TGTGCCAGCAGCTTGGGAGGGGGCACCTATGGCTACACCTTC
CASSLGGGTYGYTF
>TRBV7-8|TRBJ2-1|NA|once
TGTGCCAGCAGCTTCAGGGCGGATGAGCAGTTCTTC
CASSFRADEQFF
>TRBV9|TRBJ1-6|NA|NA
TGTGCCAGCAGCGTAGCCGCCGGCGAAAGAGTTTCACCCCTCCACTTT
CASSVAAGERVSPLHF
>TRBV5-4|TRBJ1-4|TRBD1|NA
TGTGCCAGCAGTCGCTATTTGACAGGGGGCAGTGAAAAACTGTTTTTT
CASSRYLTGGSEKLFF
>TRBV5-1|TRBJ1-2|TRBD1|NA
TGCGCCAGCAGCTTAACAGGGGCTACCTATGGCTACACCTTC
CASSLTGATYGYTF
>TRBV5-1|TRBJ2-5|NA|NA
TGCGCCAGCAGCACGGGCCCTTTGGGGGAGACCCAGTACTTC
CASSTGPLGETQYF
>TRBV9|TRBJ2-5|NA|NA
TGTGCCAGCAGCGTAGGGGGTTTGACGACCCAGTACTTC
CASSVGGLTTQYF
>TRBV3-1/TRBV3-2|TRBJ2-2|NA|NA
TGTGCCAGCAGCCACGCGAACACCGGGGAGCTGTTTTTT
CASSHANTGELFF
>TRBV6-1|TRBJ2-1|NA|NA
TGTGCCAGCAGTGAAGCGACCAGCGGTATCTACAATGAGCAGTTCTTC
CASSEATSGIYNEQFF
>TRBV14|TRBJ1-5|TRBD1|NA
TGTGCCAGCAGCCTAGGGACAGGGCGCAATCAGCCCCAGCATTTT
CASSLGTGRNQPQHF
>TRBV3-1/TRBV3-2|TRBJ2-2|NA|NA
TGTGCCAGCAGCCAAGATCTCGGGACCGGGGAGCTGTTTTTT
CASSQDLGTGELFF